This T cell receptor (beta chain) was retrieved from a study of OX40 agonist ivuxolimab in advanced cancers. Between the trimmed V and J ends, which lost 0 bases and 4 bases, there was a span of 11 bases. CDR1 and CDR2 (germline): SGHRS, YFSETQ. The length of the CDR3 is 14 residues. Sequencing used immunoSEQ multiplex PCR; TCRdb keeps in-frame clones, though not all of them. The table shows 52,000 or so clones, with around 82% occurring only once. As to this clone: Other DNA sequences within the sample encode an identical CDR3.

The sequence was obtained from an adult with an advanced solid tumor such as melanoma, head and neck, liver or kidney cancer. The J gene is TRBJ2-7, the V gene TRBV5-1; D may be TRBD1 (5 bases). Sequencing was performed on CD4+ or CD8+ T cells sorted from blood, taken in a trial of the OX40 agonist ivuxolimab. CDR3 protein: CASSLGQGIYEQYF. For the CDR3, the DNA is TGCGCCAGCAGCTTGGGTCAGGGAATTTACGAGCAGTACTTC.